Below, 15 T cell receptor beta chains from the same sample are listed, as sequenced in a study of radiation and T cells in renal cell carcinoma (dated by TCRdb to 2018 to 2021). This specimen's time point label, interpreted: baseline pretreatment blood. What the treatment or condition label conveys for this sample: 15 Gy SBRT to primary tumor, nephrectomy 4 weeks later. To prepare the library, the immunoSEQ multiplex PCR assay was applied. TCRdb took this table from immuneACCESS and kept in-frame rearrangements with V and J called. Such tables lack part of the clones; where checked against another copy, unresolved V genes explain under half of the gap, and the rest is unexplained. The sample has tens of thousands of clones on record, under 90% of them singletons. The ten largest clones take up around 6.7% of the sample. The sample in question was blood, obtained from a patient whose treatment included radiotherapy and nephrectomy. The receptors come from a man in his sixties with renal cell carcinoma.

The chain combines TRBV6-1 with TRBJ2-1; D is ambiguous. This CDR3 is 12 amino acids long. The ends were cut back, 2 bases at V and 12 bases at J, with 11 bases in the middle. Germline-derived CDR1 and CDR2 are MNHNS and SASEGT. This CDR3 is CASSELGSRQFF. Here the CDR3 DNA reads TGTGCCAGCAGTGAACTTGGCAGCCGGCAGTTCTTC.

As DNA, the CDR3 is TGTGCCAGCAGCTTAGAATGGGGAGAGCACGGGGAGCTGTTTTTT. Protein: CASSLEWGEHGELFF. The rearrangement links TRBV7-6 to TRBJ2-2; maybe TRBD2 (5 bases). V lost 1 base, J lost 7 bases, and 13 bases lay in between. CDR3 size: 15 residues. CDR1 and CDR2 (germline): SGHVS, FNYEAQ.

The chain is built from TRBV4-3 and TRBJ2-5; possible D gene TRBD1, 7 bases. CDR3 size: 18 residues. The germline gives CDR1 LGHNA, CDR2 YSLEER. With 4 bases removed from V and 5 bases from J, the gap between germline ends came to 26 bases. CDR3 nucleotides: TGCGCCAGCAGCCCCGAGGCGGGATTTACTAGGGGGCGTGAGACCCAGTACTTC. This codes for CASSPEAGFTRGRETQYF.

This chain connects TRBV4-2 to TRBJ2-5; D unclear. Trimming took off 0 bases at V and 5 bases at J, with 10 bases between the two ends. Germline CDR1 and CDR2: LGHNA and YNFKEQ. The CDR3 is 14 amino acids. The CDR3 DNA reads as TGTGCCAGCAGCCAAGAGACCCTAGGGGAGACCCAGTACTTC. It encodes CASSQETLGETQYF.

This clone was counted a single time. The chain employs TRBV28 and TRBJ2-1; D not resolved. CDR3 length: 12 residues. Germline CDR1 is MDHEN and CDR2 is SYDVKM. V lost 2 bases to trimming and J lost 7 bases, with 6 bases between them. The CDR3 DNA reads as TGTGCCAGCAGTTTAAGTAGGAATGAGCAGTTCTTC. This sequence encodes CASSLSRNEQFF.

The chain combines TRBV19 with TRBJ1-2; D is unresolved. In germline, CDR1 is LNHDA, CDR2 SQIVND (reference sequence). The V gene lost 5 bases and the J gene lost 4 bases, with 14 bases spanning the gap. The CDR3 consists of 14 residues. The CDR3 region is CASSAPQRSYGYTF. The CDR3 coding sequence is TGTGCCAGTAGTGCTCCACAAAGGAGCTATGGCTACACCTTC.

The rearrangement links TRBV9 to TRBJ2-3; TRBD2 might be the D (5 bases). CDR3 size: 14 residues. The V end lost 0 bases, the J end lost 2 bases, and 7 bases lay between the germline ends. Germline V gene lookup returns CDR1 SGDLS and CDR2 YYNGEE. DNA of the CDR3: TGTGCCAGCAGCGTAGTGGAGGTCACAGATACGCAGTATTTT. Protein product: CASSVVEVTDTQYF.

J is TRBJ2-7 and V is TRBV28, with no clear D. The CDR3 has 11 amino acids. Per germline, CDR1 MDHEN and CDR2 SYDVKM. With 8 bases removed from V and 2 bases from J, the gap between germline ends came to 7 bases. CDR3 sequence reads: CASAETYEQYF. CDR3 in DNA: TGTGCCAGCGCAGAGACCTACGAGCAGTACTTC.

The rearrangement links TRBV19 to TRBJ2-5, with TRBD1 as a possible D gene (7 bases). CDR1 and CDR2 (germline): LNHDA, SQIVND (reference sequence). The CDR3 extends over 15 amino acids. V was cut by 4 bases and J by 4 bases, with 16 bases left in between. The CDR3 loop reads CASSTTGDRGETQYF. In nucleotides, the CDR3 is TGTGCCAGTAGTACCACGGGGGACAGAGGAGAGACCCAGTACTTC.

The gene calls are TRBV7-9 and TRBJ1-1; 7 bases are shared with TRBD1. The CDR3 totals 17 residues. Per the germline V gene, CDR1 is SEHNR and CDR2 is FQNEAQ (reference sequence). Losses at the gene ends were 6 bases for V and 4 bases for J; bases not matched to a gene: 17. The CDR3 protein is CASRHTDRVREGTEAFF. DNA of the CDR3: TGTGCCAGCAGACACACTGACAGGGTTAGAGAGGGCACTGAAGCTTTCTTT.

This clone was picked up one time. The chain carries TRBV28 and TRBJ2-7, with D perhaps TRBD1 (6 bases). V gave up 6 bases and J gave up 0 bases, with 18 bases separating them. The germline CDR1 and CDR2 sequences are MDHEN and SYDVKM. CDR3 length: 16 amino acids. The CDR3 coding sequence is TGTGCCAGCAGCACGCACAGGGCGCCGAGCTCCTACGAGCAGTACTTC. Its translation: CASSTHRAPSSYEQYF. Combining the CDR3 with reference TRBV28 and TRBJ2-7 gives the whole variable domain DVKVTQSSRYLVKRTGEKVFLECVQDMDHENMFWYRQDPGLGLRLIYFSYDVKMKEKGDIPEGYSVSREKKERFSLILESASTNQTSMYLCASSTHRAPSSYEQYFGPGTRLTVT.

The table lists this clone with a count of one. The chain carries TRBV11-3 and TRBJ2-3; 7 bases agree with TRBD2. The CDR3 consists of 14 residues. CDR1 and CDR2 from the germline V gene are SGHNT and YENEEA. Trimming at V came to 3 bases and at J to 3 bases, leaving 3 bases not matched to a gene. Here the CDR3 reads CASSLTSNTDTQYF. Here the CDR3 DNA reads TGTGCCAGCAGCTTGACTAGCAATACAGATACGCAGTATTTT.

This clone came up a few times. This chain connects TRBV30 to TRBJ1-1; TRBD1 aligns across 7 bases. Germline V gene data show CDR1 as GTSNPN and CDR2 as SVGIG (reference sequence). V was clipped by 2 bases and J by 4 bases; unmatched bases: 10. The CDR3 totals 15 residues. The CDR3 spells CAWSQTKGAPTEAFF. CDR3 DNA sequence: TGTGCCTGGAGTCAGACAAAGGGGGCGCCCACTGAAGCTTTCTTT. The entire variable domain, with the rest obtained from reference TRBV30 and TRBJ1-1, is as follows: SQTIHQWPATLVQPVGSPLSLECTVEGTSNPNLYWYRQAAGRGLQLLFYSVGIGQISSEVPQNLSASRPQDRQFILSSKKLLLSDSGFYLCAWSQTKGAPTEAFFGQGTRLTVV.

The chain recombines TRBV7-2 with TRBJ2-7, with D unclear. Trimming removed 4 bases at V and 3 bases at J, with 7 bases between. The CDR3 contains 12 residues. Germline CDR1 reads SGHTA; CDR2 reads FQGNSA. DNA for the CDR3: TGTGCCAGCAGCTCCACTCTCTACGAGCAGTACTTC. Protein: CASSSTLYEQYF.

The V and J genes are TRBV19 and TRBJ2-2; TRBD1 or TRBD2 may be the D gene (6 bases each). The V end lost 5 bases, the J end lost 4 bases, and 14 bases lay between the germline ends. The CDR3 covers 15 residues. Germline V CDR1 and CDR2: LNHDA, SQIVND (reference sequence). CDR3 residues: CASSSWRGATGELFF. Written as DNA, the CDR3 is TGTGCCAGTAGTTCGTGGAGGGGGGCCACCGGGGAGCTGTTTTTT.